What follows are 2 T cell receptor beta chains derived from one specimen sequenced in a study of blood T cell repertoires in COVID-19. Sequencing was performed with immunoSEQ multiplex PCR; in TCRdb, only in-frame clones are kept and a portion is missing. The sample contains about 300,000 clones, about 85% of which appear only once. The sequencing sample was made of peripheral blood. These receptors originate from a man between 18 and 35 years old with active or convalescent COVID-19.

The genes are TRBV6-2 or TRBV6-3 and TRBJ1-2, with D unclear. The CDR3 spans 15 residues. V lost 2 bases, J lost 4 bases, and 14 bases lay in between. The germline V gene encodes CDR1 MNHEY and CDR2 SVGEGT. The CDR3, as DNA: TGTGCCAGCAGTTACGGGCCAGGCGAAACCTATGGCTACACCTTC. Amino acid sequence: CASSYGPGETYGYTF.

For this clone: Since a much larger clone is just one base distant, this may be a read error. CDR3 in amino acids: CASSEIESRELFF. The CDR3 nucleotides are TGTGCCAGCAGTGAAATCGAGTCCAGGGAGCTGTTTTTT. The V and J genes are TRBV6-4 and TRBJ2-2, with D uncertain. From germline, CDR1 is MRHNA and CDR2 SNTAGT. The V and J ends lost 3 bases and 9 bases respectively, with 11 bases between them. The CDR3 extends over 13 amino acids.